Presented here are 27 T cell receptor beta chains from one specimen sequenced in a study of blood T cell repertoires in COVID-19. Clones were sequenced by immunoSEQ multiplex PCR, and TCRdb holds only the in-frame ones, with some missing. The sample has fewer than 450,000 clones; roughly 91% are singletons. What was sequenced was PBMCs or T cells enriched from blood (not recorded which). These receptors originate from a man aged 18 to 35 who had recovered from COVID-19.

The gene calls are TRBV30 and TRBJ1-5; 7 nucleotides agree with TRBD1. The CDR3 totals 15 residues. Trimming at V came to 5 bases and at J to 6 bases, leaving 13 bases not matched to a gene. Germline V CDR1 and CDR2: GTSNPN, SVGIG (reference sequence). Here the CDR3 reads CAWGGTGAVVQPQHF. The CDR3 coding sequence is TGTGCCTGGGGGGGAACAGGGGCGGTGGTTCAGCCCCAGCATTTT.

On this clone itself: Germline and junction disagree at one end, which may indicate a read error. V and J are TRBV27 and TRBJ1-1; a possible D gene is TRBD1 (5 bases). CDR3 length equals 13 residues. In germline, CDR1 is MNHEY, CDR2 SMNVEV (reference sequence). The CDR3 is CASSWRQYTEVFF. The CDR3 region has the DNA TGTGCCAGCAGTTGGAGACAGTACACTGAAGTTTTCTTT.

The chain recombines TRBV6-6 with TRBJ1-1; D not resolved. The CDR3 is made up of 13 amino acids. Germline V gene data show CDR1 as MNHNY and CDR2 as SVGAGI (reference sequence). The V and J ends lost 7 bases and 0 bases respectively, with 9 bases between them. The DNA for the CDR3 is TGTGCCAGCAAATCCGAGGTGAACACTGAAGCTTTCTTT. Its protein is CASKSEVNTEAFF.

V is TRBV5-1 and J is TRBJ1-1; D gene ambiguous. Germline CDR1 and CDR2: SGHRS and YFSETQ. The CDR3 length is 14 residues. V lost 7 bases, J lost 3 bases, and 16 bases lay in between. In DNA form, the CDR3 reads TGCGCCAGCCGGGCCGCGCGGGGAGACACTGAAGCTTTCTTT. Its translation is CASRAARGDTEAFF. Drawing the rest from reference TRBV5-1 and TRBJ1-1, the complete variable domain is KAGVTQTPRYLIKTRGQQVTLSCSPISGHRSVSWYQQTPGQGLQFLFEYFSETQRNKGNFPGRFSGRQFSNSRSEMNVSTLELGDSALYLCASRAARGDTEAFFGQGTRLTVV.

The chain is built from TRBV30 and TRBJ2-7, with D perhaps matching TRBD2 (5 bases). Deletions cut 0 bases from V and 7 bases from J, with 19 bases between. The CDR3 extends over 15 amino acids. Germline V CDR1 and CDR2: GTSNPN, SVGIG (reference sequence). CDR3 sequence: CAWSVRAASLGEQYF. DNA for the CDR3: TGTGCCTGGAGTGTGAGGGCCGCCTCATTGGGTGAGCAGTACTTC.

This clone has just a few counts. The chain links TRBV7-3 to TRBJ2-2; 9 bases fit TRBD2. CDR1 and CDR2 from the germline V gene are SGHTA and FQGTGA. The CDR3 length is 16 residues. With V trimmed by 5 bases and J by 6 bases, 10 bases remained unmatched. CDR3 sequence: CASSPLTSGGAGELFF. The CDR3 DNA sequence: TGTGCCAGCAGCCCGTTGACTAGCGGCGGGGCCGGGGAGCTGTTTTTT.

This clone appeared once. The chain combines TRBV6-1 with TRBJ1-1; D unresolved. V was pared by 2 bases and J by 8 bases, with 15 bases between. This CDR3 is built from 14 residues. Germline CDR1 is MNHNS and CDR2 is SASEGT. The CDR3 bases are TGTGCCAGCAGTGAATCGGCTGGCGCGGGGGAAGCTTTCTTT. Amino acids: CASSESAGAGEAFF.

CDR3 nucleotides: TGTGCCAGCGGCGGGGGGACGAACACCGGGGAGCTGTTTTTT. This encodes CASGGGTNTGELFF. J is TRBJ2-2 and V is TRBV2, with TRBD2 identical over 8 bases. The CDR3 has 14 residues. The V gene's germline CDR1 is SNHLY and CDR2 FYNNEI. V lost 8 bases to trimming and J lost 0 bases; unmatched junction nucleotides: 2.

This chain joins TRBV7-9 and TRBJ2-1, with 9 bases lining up with TRBD1. The CDR3 consists of 16 residues. The V segment lost 6 bases and the J segment 8 bases; nucleotides outside the gene matches: 14. Germline CDR1 is SEHNR and CDR2 is FQNEAQ (reference sequence). CDR3 residues: CASSYTGTGLVDEQFF. DNA of the CDR3: TGTGCCAGCAGTTACACCGGGACAGGGTTGGTCGATGAGCAGTTCTTC.

The gene calls are TRBV4-1 and TRBJ2-5, with D unresolved. The CDR3 totals 14 residues. The germline V and J ends were trimmed by 2 bases and 2 bases, with 9 bases remaining between them. Germline CDR1 and CDR2: MGHRA and YSYEKL. DNA of the CDR3: TGCGCCAGCAGCCAACTAAACTCTCAAGAGACCCAGTACTTC. Translation gives CASSQLNSQETQYF.

This clone was counted a single time. This chain joins TRBV5-1 and TRBJ1-1, with no clear D. Trimming stripped 7 bases from V and 5 bases from J, with 18 bases between. The length of the CDR3 is 14 residues. Per germline, CDR1 SGHRS and CDR2 YFSETQ. CDR3 region: CASASGTRRTEAFF. For the CDR3, the DNA is TGCGCCAGCGCATCAGGAACACGGAGGACTGAAGCTTTCTTT.

V usage is TRBV6-5 and J usage is TRBJ2-7, with TRBD1 matching over 7 bases. Germline CDR1 MNHEY, CDR2 SVGAGI. V lost 6 bases, J lost 7 bases, and 9 bases stayed unmatched. The CDR3 totals 13 residues. Here the CDR3 reads CASSLRGLGEQYF. The CDR3 bases are TGTGCCAGCAGCTTGAGGGGGCTGGGTGAGCAGTACTTC.

The J gene is TRBJ2-5, the V gene TRBV5-4; D is unclear. The length of the CDR3 is 13 residues. Germline-derived CDR1 and CDR2 are SGHNT and YYREEE (reference sequence). Trimming took off 0 bases at V and 5 bases at J, with 8 bases between the two ends. The CDR3, as DNA: TGTGCCAGCAGCTTGGCATCTCGGGAGACCCAGTACTTC. The encoded protein is CASSLASRETQYF.

The chain links TRBV3-1 (or the pseudogene TRBV3-2) to TRBJ1-6; possibly TRBD1 for D (5 bases). The CDR3 spans 14 residues. Trimming removed 6 bases at V and 7 bases at J, with 13 bases between. Germline V gene lookup returns CDR1 LGHDT and CDR2 YNNKEL (reference sequence). In nucleotides, the CDR3 is TGTGCCAGCAGGACCGGGACTGACAATTCACCCCTCCACTTT. It is translated as CASRTGTDNSPLHF.

The rearrangement uses TRBV11-2 and TRBJ1-6; unclear D gene. CDR3 size: 15 residues. Looked up from germline, CDR1 is SGHAT and CDR2 is FQNNGV. Trimming cost V 3 bases and J 10 bases, with 16 bases left between them. This chain's CDR3 is CASSFSALGESPLHF. The CDR3 nucleotides read TGTGCCAGCAGCTTTTCGGCCCTCGGGGAATCACCCCTCCACTTT.

The chain uses TRBV19 and TRBJ2-1; TRBD1 might be the D (7 bases). The CDR3 has 14 amino acids. V was pared by 5 bases and J by 4 bases, with 12 bases between. The germline gives CDR1 LNHDA, CDR2 SQIVND (reference sequence). This CDR3 reads CASSLAGGYNEQFF. CDR3 DNA sequence: TGTGCCAGTAGTTTGGCAGGGGGGTACAATGAGCAGTTCTTC.

J is TRBJ2-7 and V is TRBV5-3; 7 bases match TRBD1. TRBV5-3 has ORF status, its function being uncertain. V shed 0 bases and J 3 bases; nucleotides not matched to a gene: 3. The CDR3 is 14 amino acids. This CDR3 reads CARSLEDRIYEQYF. In DNA, the CDR3 is TGTGCCAGAAGCTTGGAGGACAGGATCTACGAGCAGTACTTC.

This sequence joins TRBV7-9 and TRBJ2-1; TRBD1 matches at 11 bases. Unmatched junction bases numbered 6, after V lost 5 bases and J lost 3 bases. CDR1 is SEHNR, CDR2 FQNEAQ, per germline (reference sequence). The CDR3 totals 16 residues. The CDR3 is CASSRTGGGGYNEQFF. For the CDR3, the DNA is TGTGCCAGCAGCCGGACAGGGGGCGGGGGCTACAATGAGCAGTTCTTC.

The chain couples TRBV11-2 to TRBJ2-5; no definite D call. The CDR3 consists of 14 residues. V lost 5 bases and J 7 bases, leaving 17 bases between the germline ends. CDR1 is SGHAT, CDR2 FQNNGV, per germline. The chain's CDR3 is CASSQGRHPTTQYF. The CDR3 DNA is TGTGCCAGCAGCCAAGGAAGACATCCGACGACCCAGTACTTC.

CDR3 region: CASSAYQGSGANVLTF. The CDR3 bases are TGTGCCAGTAGTGCCTATCAGGGCTCTGGGGCCAACGTCCTGACTTTC. The V and J genes are TRBV19 and TRBJ2-6; possible D gene TRBD1, 5 bases. The CDR3 sequence is 16 residues long. V lost 5 bases and J lost 0, with 11 bases in between. Germline lookup yields CDR1 LNHDA and CDR2 SQIVND (reference sequence). The full variable domain, with the rest looked up from reference TRBV19 and TRBJ2-6, is DGGITQSPKYLFRKEGQNVTLSCEQNLNHDAMYWYRQDPGQGLRLIYYSQIVNDFQKGDIAEGYSVSREKKESFPLTVTSAQKNPTAFYLCASSAYQGSGANVLTFGAGSRLTVL.

The rearrangement joins TRBV2 to TRBJ2-7; 12 bases are a match to TRBD1. The CDR3 is made up of 13 amino acids. After removal of 7 bases from V and 7 bases from J, the junction contained 5 bases not matched to a gene. Germline V lookup: CDR1 SNHLY, CDR2 FYNNEI. In DNA, the CDR3 is TGTGCCAGCATAAGGGACAGGGGGCAGGAGCAGTACTTC. It codes for CASIRDRGQEQYF.

The rearrangement joins TRBV28 to TRBJ2-1; D remains unclear. The CDR3 runs 14 residues. CDR1 is MDHEN, CDR2 SYDVKM, per germline. The V end lost 2 bases, the J end lost 7 bases, and 12 bases lay between the germline ends. The chain's CDR3 is CASSLPPFANEQFF. The CDR3 region has the DNA TGTGCCAGCAGTTTACCCCCCTTTGCGAATGAGCAGTTCTTC.

This clone was picked up a small number of times. For the CDR3, the DNA is TGTGCCAGCAGCCGAGGCCCTTTATACAGGGAAAACTATGGCTACACCTTC. Protein sequence: CASSRGPLYRENYGYTF. V and J are TRBV6-6 and TRBJ1-2, with D possibly matching TRBD1 (6 bases). Looked up from germline, CDR1 is MNHNY and CDR2 is SVGAGI (reference sequence). The V gene lost 6 bases and the J gene lost 2 bases, with 22 bases spanning the gap. The CDR3 contains 17 residues.

This chain joins TRBV5-6 and TRBJ1-5; no definite D call. The CDR3 is 13 amino acids. Per the germline V gene, CDR1 is SGHDT and CDR2 is YYEEEE. The V and J ends lost 4 bases and 3 bases respectively, with 8 bases between them. DNA for the CDR3: TGTGCCAGCAGCATGACACTCAATCAGCCCCAGCATTTT. Translated: CASSMTLNQPQHF.

This chain links TRBV28 with TRBJ2-2, with 11 bases fitting TRBD2. The CDR3 runs 14 residues. Germline V gene lookup returns CDR1 MDHEN and CDR2 SYDVKM. V lost 6 bases, J lost 5 bases, and 2 bases stayed unmatched. CDR3 amino acids: CASRLAGETGELFF. In DNA, the CDR3 is TGTGCCAGCAGACTAGCGGGAGAGACCGGGGAGCTGTTTTTT.

DNA for the CDR3: TGTGCCAGCAGTGCCCGGCTACAGGGGGCCGGTTCTGGCCAGTACTTC. This encodes CASSARLQGAGSGQYF. The rearrangement joins TRBV27 to TRBJ2-5; TRBD1 matches 9 bases. Trimming at V came to 5 bases and at J to 10 bases, leaving 17 bases not matched to a gene. The germline gives CDR1 MNHEY, CDR2 SMNVEV (reference sequence). The CDR3 loop spans 16 amino acids.

This clone was found a few times. The rearrangement uses TRBV30 and TRBJ1-5; TRBD1 aligns across 7 bases. The V and J ends lost 1 base and 2 bases, in that order; junction bases with no gene match: 2. This CDR3 has 14 residues. The germline CDR1 and CDR2 sequences are GTSNPN and SVGIG (reference sequence). CDR3 DNA sequence: TGTGCCTGGAGTGAGGGGGCCGGCAATCAGCCCCAGCATTTT. This sequence encodes CAWSEGAGNQPQHF.